The sequence of this T cell receptor beta chain was determined in a study of molecular identifiers for immune sequencing clone quantification. TCRdb reprocessed the PCR reads via MiXCR and lists one record per CDR3 protein. The sample carries hundreds of thousands of distinct CDR3 sequences, roughly 23% recorded once. After removal of 2 bases from V and 5 bases from J, the junction contained 5 bases not matched to a gene. The CDR3 runs 18 residues. Germline V gene data show CDR1 as MNHNY and CDR2 as SVGAGI (reference sequence). This clonotype was counted only a few times. The clonotype originates from a human donor in good health. Some libraries in this study had Jurkat cell RNA spiked in. Sequencing used naive CD8+ T cells from blood, with Jurkat cell RNA spiked in. Subset of the sample: FACS-sorted CD8+CD4-CCR7+CD45RA+ naive T cells. The V gene is TRBV6-6, the J gene TRBJ2-2; 16 positions agree with TRBD2. Here the CDR3 reads CASSYLGLAGGDTGELFF. Here the CDR3 DNA reads TGTGCCAGCAGTTACCTGGGACTAGCGGGAGGGGATACCGGGGAGCTGTTTTTT.